This T cell receptor beta chain was obtained from a study of OX40 agonist ivuxolimab in advanced cancers. TCRdb's copy holds only in-frame clones and misses some; the assay was immunoSEQ multiplex PCR. Of about 96,000 clones listed, less than 85% are singletons. The sample in question was CD4+ or CD8+ T cells sorted from blood, obtained in a trial of the OX40 agonist ivuxolimab. This receptor was taken from an adult with an advanced solid tumor such as melanoma, head and neck, liver or kidney cancer.

The CDR3 region is CASSPPRGLAGGLGEQFF. The CDR3 nucleotides are TGTGCCAGCAGCCCCCCCCGGGGACTAGCGGGGGGGTTGGGTGAGCAGTTCTTC. The chain is built from TRBV7-6 and TRBJ2-1; 16 nucleotides align to TRBD2. The germline V gene has CDR1 SGHVS and CDR2 FNYEAQ. V shed 5 bases, J shed 9 bases, and the junction held 13 bases outside the gene matches. The CDR3 has 18 residues.